This T cell receptor beta chain was recovered during a study of cytomegalovirus exposure and HLA in healthy donors. Per germline, CDR1 MNHEY and CDR2 SMNVEV (reference sequence). V was cut by 0 bases and J by 2 bases, with 8 bases left in between. The CDR3 runs to 15 residues. The study ran its PCR with 60 Vbeta and 13 Jbeta primers. The repertoire was sequenced with immunoSEQ multiplex PCR; TCRdb's copy has only in-frame clones and lacks some. The sample lists 180,000 or so clones; 70% to 80% were seen once. About this clone: The antigen is unknown.

Study-wide findings and caveats: Presence/absence analyses supposed approximately even sequencing depth among donors. High specificity and sensitivity for cytomegalovirus status were reported for the classifier. Some TCR beta chains (about 180 of them) were listed as cytomegalovirus-associated.

Sequenced sample: PBMCs. The rearrangement links TRBV27 to TRBJ1-5; D ambiguous. The origin of this receptor is a male donor in good health and CMV-seronegative. In nucleotides, the CDR3 is TGTGCCAGCAGTTTATCTAGAATGGGCAATCAGCCCCAGCATTTT. The encoded protein is CASSLSRMGNQPQHF.